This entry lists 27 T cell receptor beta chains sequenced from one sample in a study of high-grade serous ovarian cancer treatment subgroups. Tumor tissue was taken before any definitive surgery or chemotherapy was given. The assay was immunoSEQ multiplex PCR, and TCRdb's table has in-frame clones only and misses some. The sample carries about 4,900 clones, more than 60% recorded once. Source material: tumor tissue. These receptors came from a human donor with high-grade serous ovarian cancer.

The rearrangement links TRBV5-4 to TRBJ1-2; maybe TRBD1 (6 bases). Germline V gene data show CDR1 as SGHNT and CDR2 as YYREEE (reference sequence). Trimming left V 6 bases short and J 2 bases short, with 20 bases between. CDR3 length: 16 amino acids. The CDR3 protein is CASTSLQGGRNYGYTF. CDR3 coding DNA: TGTGCCAGCACCTCACTACAGGGAGGGAGGAACTATGGCTACACCTTC.

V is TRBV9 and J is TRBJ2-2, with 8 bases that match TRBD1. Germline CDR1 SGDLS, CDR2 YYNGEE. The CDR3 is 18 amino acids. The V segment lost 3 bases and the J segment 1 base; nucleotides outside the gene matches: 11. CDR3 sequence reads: CASSASAGGAWNTGELFF. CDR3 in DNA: TGTGCCAGCAGCGCCTCGGCAGGGGGCGCTTGGAACACCGGGGAGCTGTTTTTT.

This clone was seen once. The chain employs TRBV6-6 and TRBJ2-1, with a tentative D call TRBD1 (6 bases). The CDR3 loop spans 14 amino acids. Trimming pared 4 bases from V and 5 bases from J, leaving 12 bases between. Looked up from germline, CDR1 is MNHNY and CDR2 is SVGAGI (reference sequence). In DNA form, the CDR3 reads TGTGCCAGCAGTTCCCAAGGACAGCACAATGAGCAGTTCTTC. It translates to CASSSQGQHNEQFF.

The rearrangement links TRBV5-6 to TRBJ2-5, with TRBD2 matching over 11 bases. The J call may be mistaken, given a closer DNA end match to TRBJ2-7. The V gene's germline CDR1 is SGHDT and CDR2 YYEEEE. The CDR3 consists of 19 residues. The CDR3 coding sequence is TGTGCCAGCAGCTCCCCGTTTGGTAGCGGGGGGGCCGACCCATACGAGCAGTACTTC. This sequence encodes CASSSPFGSGGADPYEQYF.

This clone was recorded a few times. CDR3 bases: TGCGCCAGCAGTCCGGGACAGGGACCTTCTGGGGCCAACGTCCTGACTTTC. Translation gives CASSPGQGPSGANVLTF. The chain combines TRBV10-1 with TRBJ2-6; 9 bases match TRBD1. From germline, CDR1 is WNHNN and CDR2 SYGVQD (reference sequence). Losses at the gene ends were 5 bases for V and 1 base for J; bases not matched to a gene: 6. The CDR3 is 17 amino acids.

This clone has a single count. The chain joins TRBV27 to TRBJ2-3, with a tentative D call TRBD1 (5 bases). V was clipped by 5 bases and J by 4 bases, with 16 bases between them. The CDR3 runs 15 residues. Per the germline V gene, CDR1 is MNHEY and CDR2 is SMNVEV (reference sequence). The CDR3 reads CASSTWAGISDTQYF. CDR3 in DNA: TGTGCCAGCAGTACATGGGCAGGGATTTCAGATACGCAGTATTTT.

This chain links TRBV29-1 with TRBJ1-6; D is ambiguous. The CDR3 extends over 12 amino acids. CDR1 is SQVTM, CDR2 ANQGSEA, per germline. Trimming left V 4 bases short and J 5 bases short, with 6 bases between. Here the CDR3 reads CSVVPNNSPLHF. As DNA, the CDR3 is TGCAGCGTTGTACCGAATAATTCACCCCTCCACTTT.

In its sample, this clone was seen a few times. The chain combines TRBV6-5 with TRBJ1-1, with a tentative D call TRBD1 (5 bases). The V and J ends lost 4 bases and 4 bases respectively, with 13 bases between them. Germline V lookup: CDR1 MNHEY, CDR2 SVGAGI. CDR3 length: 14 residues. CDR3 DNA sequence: TGTGCCAGCAGTTTGGGCAGGGATGTCACTGAAGCTTTCTTT. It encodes CASSLGRDVTEAFF.

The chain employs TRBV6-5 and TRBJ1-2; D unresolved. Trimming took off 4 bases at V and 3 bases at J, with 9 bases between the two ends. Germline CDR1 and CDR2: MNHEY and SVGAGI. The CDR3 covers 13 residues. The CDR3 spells CASSFSLDYGYTF. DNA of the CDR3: TGTGCCAGCAGTTTCTCCCTAGACTATGGCTACACCTTC.

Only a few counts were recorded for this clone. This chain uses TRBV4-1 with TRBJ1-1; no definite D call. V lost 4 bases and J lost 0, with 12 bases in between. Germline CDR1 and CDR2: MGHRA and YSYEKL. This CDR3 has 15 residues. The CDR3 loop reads CASSPREGMNTEAFF. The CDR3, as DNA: TGCGCCAGCAGCCCTAGGGAGGGCATGAACACTGAAGCTTTCTTT.

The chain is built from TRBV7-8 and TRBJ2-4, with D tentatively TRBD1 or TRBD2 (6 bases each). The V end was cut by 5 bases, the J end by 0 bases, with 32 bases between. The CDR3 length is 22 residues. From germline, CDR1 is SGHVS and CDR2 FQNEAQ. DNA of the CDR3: TGTGCCAGCAGCCCTAACAGGCCCACTAGCCAGACAGGCCCACTAGCCAAAAACATTCAGTACTTC. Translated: CASSPNRPTSQTGPLAKNIQYF.

The CDR3 protein is CASTGGGLAFNEQFF. The CDR3 nucleotides read TGCGCCAGCACCGGAGGGGGACTAGCATTTAATGAGCAGTTCTTC. The J gene is TRBJ2-1, the V gene TRBV5-1, with 9 bases aligning to TRBD2. CDR1 SGHRS and CDR2 YFSETQ come from the germline V gene. The junction had 11 bases not matched to a gene; V was cut back by 6 bases and J by 7 bases. This CDR3 comprises 15 residues.

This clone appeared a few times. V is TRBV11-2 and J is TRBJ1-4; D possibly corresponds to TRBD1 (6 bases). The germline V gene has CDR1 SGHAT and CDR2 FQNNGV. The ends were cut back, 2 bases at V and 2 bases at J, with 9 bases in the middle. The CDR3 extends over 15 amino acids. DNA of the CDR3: TGTGCCAGCAGCTTAATCCAGGGGACTAATGAAAAACTGTTTTTT. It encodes CASSLIQGTNEKLFF.

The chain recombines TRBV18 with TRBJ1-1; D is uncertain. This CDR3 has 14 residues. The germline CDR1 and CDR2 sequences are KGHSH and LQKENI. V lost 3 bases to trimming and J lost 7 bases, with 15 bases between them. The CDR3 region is CASSPVVTGIEAFF. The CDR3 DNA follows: TGTGCCAGCTCACCCGTGGTGACTGGGATTGAAGCTTTCTTT.

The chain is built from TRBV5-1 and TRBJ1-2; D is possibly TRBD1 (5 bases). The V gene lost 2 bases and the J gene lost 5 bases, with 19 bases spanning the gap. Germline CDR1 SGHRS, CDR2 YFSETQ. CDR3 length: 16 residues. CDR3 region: CASSLGTGSDSYGYTF. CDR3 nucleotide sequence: TGCGCCAGCAGCTTAGGGACGGGATCGGATTCGTATGGCTACACCTTC.

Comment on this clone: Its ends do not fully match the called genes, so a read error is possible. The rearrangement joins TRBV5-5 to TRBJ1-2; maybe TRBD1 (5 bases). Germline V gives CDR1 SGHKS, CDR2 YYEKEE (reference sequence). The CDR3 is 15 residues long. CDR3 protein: CASSFRGRGNYGYTF. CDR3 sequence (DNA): TGCGCCAGCAGCTTCCGGGGCCGGGGGAACTATGGCTACACCTTC.

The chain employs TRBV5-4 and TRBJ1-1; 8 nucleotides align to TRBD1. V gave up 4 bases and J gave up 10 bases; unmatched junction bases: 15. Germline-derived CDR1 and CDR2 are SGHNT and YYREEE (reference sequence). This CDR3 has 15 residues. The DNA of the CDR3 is TGTGCCAGCAGCCCGGACAGGGATTCTGTATTGGGAGCTTTCTTT. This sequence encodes CASSPDRDSVLGAFF.

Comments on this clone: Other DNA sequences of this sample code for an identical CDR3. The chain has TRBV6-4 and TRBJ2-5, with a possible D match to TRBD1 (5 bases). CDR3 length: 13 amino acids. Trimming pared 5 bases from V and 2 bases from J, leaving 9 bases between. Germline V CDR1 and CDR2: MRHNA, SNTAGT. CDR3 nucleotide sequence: TGTGCCAGCAGTCGACAGTTACAAGAGACCCAGTACTTC. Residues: CASSRQLQETQYF.

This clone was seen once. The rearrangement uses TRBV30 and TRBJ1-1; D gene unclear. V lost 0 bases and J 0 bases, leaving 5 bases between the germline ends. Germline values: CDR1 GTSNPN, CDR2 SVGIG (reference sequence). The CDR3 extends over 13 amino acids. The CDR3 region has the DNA TGTGCCTGGAGTGTCTTGTTGAACACTGAAGCTTTCTTT. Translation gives CAWSVLLNTEAFF.

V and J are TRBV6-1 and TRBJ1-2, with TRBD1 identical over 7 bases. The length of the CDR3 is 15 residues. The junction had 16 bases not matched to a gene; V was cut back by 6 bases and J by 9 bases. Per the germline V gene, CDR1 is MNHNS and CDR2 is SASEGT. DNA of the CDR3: TGTGCCAGCAGGGATTGGGACAGAACTCATATGCGCTACACCTTC. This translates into CASRDWDRTHMRYTF.

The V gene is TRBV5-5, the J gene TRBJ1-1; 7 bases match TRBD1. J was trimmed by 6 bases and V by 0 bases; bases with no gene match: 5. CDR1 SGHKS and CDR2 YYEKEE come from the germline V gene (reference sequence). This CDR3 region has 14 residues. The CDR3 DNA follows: TGTGCCAGCAGCTTGGGTCACAGGGGCGCTGAAGCTTTCTTT. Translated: CASSLGHRGAEAFF.

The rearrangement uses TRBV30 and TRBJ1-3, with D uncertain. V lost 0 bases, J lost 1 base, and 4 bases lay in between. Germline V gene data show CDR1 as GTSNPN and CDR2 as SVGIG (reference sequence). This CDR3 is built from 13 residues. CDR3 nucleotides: TGTGCCTGGAGTGTGGGTTCTGGAAACACCATATATTTT. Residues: CAWSVGSGNTIYF.

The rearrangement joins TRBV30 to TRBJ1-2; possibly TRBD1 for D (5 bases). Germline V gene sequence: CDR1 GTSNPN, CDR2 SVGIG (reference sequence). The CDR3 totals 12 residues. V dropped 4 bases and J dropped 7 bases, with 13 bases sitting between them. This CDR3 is CAWMWGVGGYTF. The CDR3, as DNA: TGTGCCTGGATGTGGGGGGTGGGTGGCTACACCTTC.

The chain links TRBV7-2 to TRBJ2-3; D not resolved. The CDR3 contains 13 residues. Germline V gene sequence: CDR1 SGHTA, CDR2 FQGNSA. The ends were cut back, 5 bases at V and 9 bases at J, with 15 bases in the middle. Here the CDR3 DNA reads TGTGCCAGCAGCGGGGTGGCAGTCACAACGCAGTATTTT. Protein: CASSGVAVTTQYF.

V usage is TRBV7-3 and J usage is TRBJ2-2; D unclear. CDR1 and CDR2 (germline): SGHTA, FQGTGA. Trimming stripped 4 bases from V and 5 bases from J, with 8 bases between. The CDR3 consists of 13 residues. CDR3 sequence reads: CASSWFGTGELFF. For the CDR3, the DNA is TGTGCCAGCAGCTGGTTCGGGACCGGGGAGCTGTTTTTT.

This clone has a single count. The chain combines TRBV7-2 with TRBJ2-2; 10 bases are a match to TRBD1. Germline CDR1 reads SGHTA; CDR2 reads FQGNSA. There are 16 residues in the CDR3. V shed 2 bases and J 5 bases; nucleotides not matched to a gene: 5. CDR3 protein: CASSLRQGAETGELFF. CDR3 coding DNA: TGTGCCAGCAGCTTAAGACAGGGGGCAGAGACCGGGGAGCTGTTTTTT.

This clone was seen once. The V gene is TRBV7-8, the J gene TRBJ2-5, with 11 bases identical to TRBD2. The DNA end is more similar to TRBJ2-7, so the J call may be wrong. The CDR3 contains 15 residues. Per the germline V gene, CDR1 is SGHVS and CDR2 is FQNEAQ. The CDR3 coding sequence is TGTGCCAGCAGCGTCCGAACTAGCGGGGGACGCGAGCAGTACTTC. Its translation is CASSVRTSGGREQYF.